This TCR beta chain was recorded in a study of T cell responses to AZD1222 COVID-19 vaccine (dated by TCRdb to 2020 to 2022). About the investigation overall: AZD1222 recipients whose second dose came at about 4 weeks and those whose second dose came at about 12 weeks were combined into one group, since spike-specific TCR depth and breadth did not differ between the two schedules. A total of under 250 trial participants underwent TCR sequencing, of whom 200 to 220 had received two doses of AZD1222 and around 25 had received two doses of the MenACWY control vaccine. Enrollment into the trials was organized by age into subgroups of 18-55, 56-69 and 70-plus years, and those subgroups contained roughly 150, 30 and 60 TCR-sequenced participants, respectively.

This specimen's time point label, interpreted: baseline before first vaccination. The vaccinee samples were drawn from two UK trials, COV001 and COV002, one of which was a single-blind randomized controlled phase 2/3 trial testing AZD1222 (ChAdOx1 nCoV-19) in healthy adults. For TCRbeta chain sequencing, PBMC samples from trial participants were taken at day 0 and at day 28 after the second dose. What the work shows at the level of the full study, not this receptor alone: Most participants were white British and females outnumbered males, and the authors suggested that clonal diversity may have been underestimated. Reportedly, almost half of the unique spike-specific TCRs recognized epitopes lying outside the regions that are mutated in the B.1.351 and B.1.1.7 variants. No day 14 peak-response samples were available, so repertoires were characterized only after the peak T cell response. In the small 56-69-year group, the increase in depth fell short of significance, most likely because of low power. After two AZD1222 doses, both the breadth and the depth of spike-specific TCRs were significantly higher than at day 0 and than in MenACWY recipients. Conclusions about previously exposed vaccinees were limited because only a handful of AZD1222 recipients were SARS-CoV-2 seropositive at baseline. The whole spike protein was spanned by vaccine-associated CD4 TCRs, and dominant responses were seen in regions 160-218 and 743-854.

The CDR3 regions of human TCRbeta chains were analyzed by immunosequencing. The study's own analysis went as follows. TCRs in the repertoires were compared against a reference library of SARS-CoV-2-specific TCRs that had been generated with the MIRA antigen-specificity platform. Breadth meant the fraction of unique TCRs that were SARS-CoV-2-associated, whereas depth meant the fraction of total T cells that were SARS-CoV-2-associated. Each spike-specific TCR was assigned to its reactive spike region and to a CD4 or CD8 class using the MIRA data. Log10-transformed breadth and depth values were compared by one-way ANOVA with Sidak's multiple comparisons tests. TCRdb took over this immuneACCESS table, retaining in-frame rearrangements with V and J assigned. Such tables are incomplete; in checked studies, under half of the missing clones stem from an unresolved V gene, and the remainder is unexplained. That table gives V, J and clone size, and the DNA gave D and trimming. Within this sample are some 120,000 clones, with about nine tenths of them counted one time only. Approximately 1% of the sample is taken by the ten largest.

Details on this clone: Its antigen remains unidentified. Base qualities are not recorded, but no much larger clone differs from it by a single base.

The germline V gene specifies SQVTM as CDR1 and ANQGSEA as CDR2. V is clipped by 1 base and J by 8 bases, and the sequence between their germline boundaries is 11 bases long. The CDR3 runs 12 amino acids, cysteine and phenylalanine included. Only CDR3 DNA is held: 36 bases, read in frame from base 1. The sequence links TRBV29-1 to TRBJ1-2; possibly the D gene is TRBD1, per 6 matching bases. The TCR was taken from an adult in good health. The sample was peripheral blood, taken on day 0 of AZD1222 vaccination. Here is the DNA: TGCAGCGTTGAAGGGGCGGGGGGCGGCTACACCTTC. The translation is CSVEGAGGGYTF.